This T cell receptor beta chain was identified during a study of T cell changes during pregnancy in multiple sclerosis. Data came from immunoSEQ multiplex PCR; TCRdb stores just in-frame clones and leaves some out. In the table there are 35,000 to 45,000 clones, 87% of which are singletons. This TCR came from a female donor with multiple sclerosis, enrolled in a pregnancy study. Material: CD4+ T cells from peripheral blood mononuclear cells, obtained after pregnancy.

The CDR3 DNA reads TGCGCCAGCAGCCTTTCCGGGACAGGGGGTTTTGAGACCCAGTACTTC. Translated, it gives CASSLSGTGGFETQYF. The chain carries TRBV4-1 and TRBJ2-5; 11 bases are shared with TRBD1. The V gene's germline CDR1 is MGHRA and CDR2 YSYEKL. The V segment lost 4 bases and the J segment 5 bases; nucleotides outside the gene matches: 9. This CDR3 is built from 16 residues.